This TCR beta chain was identified in a study of shared clonotypes between healthy human individuals. Worth noting for this clone: Antigen unknown. The junction and the germline gene differ at one end; a read error may be behind it.

Germline CDR1 is SGHRS and CDR2 is YFSETQ. The CDR3 sequence is 16 residues long. CD45RO-negative CD8 cells positively selected for CCR7 made up the naive population, which excluded terminally differentiated effector memory CD45RA+ cells. Findings and caveats of the study: Relative to clonotypes present in all four donors, those not shared had lower generation probabilities.

TCRdb's copy holds only in-frame clones and misses some; the assay was immunoSEQ multiplex PCR. This sample has about 2 million clones, with about 95% found just once. The specimen was naive CD8+ T cells sorted from blood. The chain links TRBV5-1 to TRBJ2-1; 7 positions match TRBD1. This receptor was identified in a man in his late teens or twenties in good health. Here the CDR3 DNA reads TGCGCCAGCACCTTGACAGGGTTGAGTTCCTACAATGAGCAGTTCTTC. This gives the protein CASTLTGLSSYNEQFF.